Included here is one TCR beta chain sequence, with context. The antigen this receptor binds is unknown. Base qualities are missing; no much larger clone stands one base away. Receptor amplification or capture employed 5' RACE. The listed sequencing device is Illumina HiSeq 2500. A second about 7 to 12 cycle PCR used a sample-barcoded 5' primer and a J-beta primer mix. Each TCR beta cDNA molecule received a unique molecular identifier from a template-switch 5' adaptor carrying 12 random nucleotides. Each sample yielded at least 2.5 million CDR3-containing paired-end reads. First-strand cDNA synthesis was performed from all RNA using the Mint cDNA synthesis kit, with priming by a TRBC-specific oligonucleotide. Following uracil-DNA glycosylase treatment, all cDNA underwent a first 18-cycle PCR with the universal primers M1SS and BC2_uni_R. In the source study's methods: Each sample was normalized by randomly selecting 1 million high-quality reads, each carrying a distinct molecular identifier. Instead of being binned into consensus sequences, reads that shared molecular identifiers were thrown out. MiTCR, with a Q25 quality threshold and the strictest error-elimination algorithm, was used for CDR3 identification, clonotype clustering and error correction. Lower-bound total TCR beta diversity was estimated with a nonparametric unseen species model using Euler transformation. TCRdb applied fastp at Q25 and MiXCR to the public reads, then kept only in-frame beta chains. One record per CDR3 amino acid sequence lists the most common genes and DNA. TCRdb's processing, not the authors' own work, is the source of the V and J calls. The sample profile shows around 1,600,000 distinct CDR3 sequences; 35% to 45% of them were found once. The ten most abundant clones make up less than 5% of the sample.

This entry is derived from a study of blood T cells in healthy people across ages (dated by TCRdb to the mid-2010s). In the study overall: In model experiments, roughly one uniquely barcoded TCR beta cDNA molecule per two T cells was captured by template switching. Two additional independent replicas of 1 million unique cDNA reads from the same blood draw were analyzed for two donors (one aged 18 to 30 and one aged 80 or older). Age-related changes in TCR beta repertoire diversity were measured in the study by deep sequencing normalized with unique cDNA molecular identifiers. Donors were grouped into four age groups: young (average roughly 15 years), middle-aged (39), aged (approximately 58) and long-lived (roughly 80). To avoid experimental bias, donors of different ages were distributed randomly across sequencing lanes. General conclusions and limits of the study: A strong correlation was found between observed TCR beta diversity and the percentage of naive T cells measured by flow cytometry. As age increased, observed TCR beta diversity per million T cells dropped in a roughly linear way, and a significant reduction was already evident by age 40. Because profiling used bulk unsorted PBMCs, naive and antigen-experienced compartments could not be compared conclusively. Total diversity estimates from one million sequenced T cells were considered lower bounds and underestimates. Because donor CMV infection status was unknown, age-related changes in expanded clonotypes were potentially confounded. Compared with the aged group, more naive CD4+ T cells, fewer expanded clones and increased TCR diversity were shown by the long-lived group, suggesting age selection.

The roughly 38 donors, aged about 6 to 100 years, were systemically healthy Caucasian individuals from Russia. Each donor gave roughly 9 milliliters of peripheral blood, drawn into EDTA-treated Vacutainer tubes. Ficoll-Paque density-gradient centrifugation was used to isolate PBMCs, with at least 7 million obtained per sample. Total RNA, at least 5.5 micrograms per sample, was extracted from PBMCs with Trizol reagent. For every donor, an aliquot of PBMCs went through flow cytometry to measure the percentages of naive CD45RAhigh/CD27high T cells. For CDR1 and CDR2, the germline V gene lists SQVTM and ANQGSEA. Inclusive of the bounding cysteine and phenylalanine, the CDR3 is 13 residues long. Only CDR3 DNA is held: 39 bases, read in frame from base 1.

The chain was built from TRBV29-1 and TRBJ2-1, with an unclear D gene assignment. The J call may be in error: the DNA end matches TRBJ2-7 better. This clonotype was obtained from a woman aged 18-30 years in good health. The material sequenced was blood. The sequence in DNA is TGCAGCGTTGAGGGTCGCTCCTACAATGAGCAGTACTTC. It specifies CSVEGRSYNEQYF.